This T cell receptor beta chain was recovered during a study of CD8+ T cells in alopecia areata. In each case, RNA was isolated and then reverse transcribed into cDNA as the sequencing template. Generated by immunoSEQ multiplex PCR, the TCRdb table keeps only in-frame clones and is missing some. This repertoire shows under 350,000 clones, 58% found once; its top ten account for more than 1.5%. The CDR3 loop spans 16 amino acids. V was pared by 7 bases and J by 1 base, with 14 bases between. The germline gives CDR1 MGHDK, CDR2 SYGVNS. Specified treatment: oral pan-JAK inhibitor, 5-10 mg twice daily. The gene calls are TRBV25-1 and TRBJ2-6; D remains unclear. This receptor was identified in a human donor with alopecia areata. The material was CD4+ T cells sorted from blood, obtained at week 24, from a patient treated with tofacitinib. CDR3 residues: CASKSSRPSGANVLTF. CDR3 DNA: TGTGCCAGCAAGTCCAGCCGGCCTTCTGGGGCCAACGTCCTGACTTTC.